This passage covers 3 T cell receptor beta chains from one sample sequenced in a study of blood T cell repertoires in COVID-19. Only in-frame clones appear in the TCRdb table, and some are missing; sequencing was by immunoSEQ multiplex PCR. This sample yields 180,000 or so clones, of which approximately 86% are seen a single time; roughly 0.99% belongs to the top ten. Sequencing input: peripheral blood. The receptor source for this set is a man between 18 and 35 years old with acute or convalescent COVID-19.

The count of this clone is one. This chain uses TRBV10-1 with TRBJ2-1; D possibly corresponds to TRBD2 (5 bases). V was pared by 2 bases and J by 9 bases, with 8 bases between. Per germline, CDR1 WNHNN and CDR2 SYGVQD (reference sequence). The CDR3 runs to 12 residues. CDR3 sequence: CASSEVGLEQFF. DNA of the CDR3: TGCGCCAGCAGTGAGGTAGGACTTGAGCAGTTCTTC.

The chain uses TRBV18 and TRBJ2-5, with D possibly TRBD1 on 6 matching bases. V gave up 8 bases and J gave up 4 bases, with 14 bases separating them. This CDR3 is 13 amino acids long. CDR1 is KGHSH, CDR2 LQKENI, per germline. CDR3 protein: CASRPRGTETQYF. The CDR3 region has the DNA TGTGCCAGCAGACCCAGGGGAACAGAGACCCAGTACTTC. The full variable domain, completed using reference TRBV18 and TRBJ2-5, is NAGVMQNPRHLVRRRGQEARLRCSPMKGHSHVYWYRQLPEEGLKFMVYLQKENIIDESGMPKERFSAEFPKEGPSILRIQQVVRGDSAAYFCASRPRGTETQYFGPGTRLLVL.

The CDR3 protein is CASSLLGQREQYF. The CDR3 DNA follows: TGTGCCAGCAGCTTACTGGGACAACGCGAGCAGTACTTC. J is TRBJ2-7 and V is TRBV5-4; TRBD1 might be the D (6 bases). Germline V gives CDR1 SGHNT, CDR2 YYREEE (reference sequence). With 2 bases removed from V and 6 bases from J, the gap between germline ends came to 12 bases. The CDR3 totals 13 residues.